The subject of this entry is one T cell receptor beta chain. Data came from immunoSEQ multiplex PCR; TCRdb stores just in-frame clones and leaves some out. This table holds over 30,000 clones, 84% found once. The record originates from a study of OX40 agonist ivuxolimab in advanced cancers. Across the study: In this trial design, patients received ivuxolimab intravenously at 0.01 to 10 mg/kg every 2 weeks.

The CDR3 length is 13 residues. V dropped 1 base and J dropped 3 bases, with 7 bases sitting between them. CDR1 is SGHTA and CDR2 is FQGNSA in the germline V gene. The sample consisted of CD4+ or CD8+ T cells sorted from blood, taken in a trial of the OX40 agonist ivuxolimab. The chain recombines TRBV7-2 with TRBJ2-7; maybe TRBD2 (6 bases). This clonotype was sampled from an adult with an advanced solid tumor such as melanoma, head and neck, liver or kidney cancer. The CDR3 DNA reads as TGTGCCAGCAGCTTAGGCGGGAACTACGAGCAGTACTTC. It is translated as CASSLGGNYEQYF.